This T cell receptor beta chain was sequenced during a study of response to subunit inactivated influenza vaccine (dated by TCRdb to 2016 to 2018). For the wider study: Deep quantitative T cell receptor repertoire profiling was used in the study to track responses to a trivalent subunit inactivated influenza vaccine. What the research found in general, with its limitations: The authors suggested that each seasonal influenza vaccination may recruit only a limited number of new T cells.

Libraries were made using RT-PCR. TCRdb records Illumina HiSeq 2500 as the sequencer. TCRdb itself trimmed the public reads at Q25 with fastp, ran MiXCR and retained productive beta chains. Each CDR3 protein appears once, grouped with its most common genes and DNA. The sample has some 500,000 distinct CDR3 sequences on record, approximately 17% of them singletons. Less than 4% of the sample rests with the top ten. This clonotype came up a few times. Its antigen is not yet known. Base qualities are not at hand, and no much larger clone is one base apart. The source material was CD4+ T cells sorted from PBMCs, sampled around 25 months after vaccination. The clonotype comes from a man aged 50 to 69 who received an inactivated influenza vaccine. Donor details come from another sample of the same person, matched by shared clones.

CDR3 region: CASRKGGTGNQPQHF. The nucleotides are TGTGCCAGCAGGAAAGGGGGGACCGGCAATCAGCCCCAGCATTTT. This sequence uses TRBV28 and TRBJ1-5, with TRBD1 tentatively as D gene (6 bases match). From cysteine to phenylalanine, the CDR3 is 15 amino acids long. The kept DNA is CDR3 alone, 45 bases in frame from the first base. V and J are truncated by 6 bases and 2 bases respectively, leaving an intervening sequence of 14 bases. CDR1 and CDR2, looked up from the germline V gene, are MDHEN and SYDVKM. The full variable domain, with segments outside the CDR3 supplied by the reference TRBV28 and TRBJ1-5 proteins, appears as DVKVTQSSRYLVKRTGEKVFLECVQDMDHENMFWYRQDPGLGLRLIYFSYDVKMKEKGDIPEGYSVSREKKERFSLILESASTNQTSMYLCASRKGGTGNQPQHFGDGTRLSIL.